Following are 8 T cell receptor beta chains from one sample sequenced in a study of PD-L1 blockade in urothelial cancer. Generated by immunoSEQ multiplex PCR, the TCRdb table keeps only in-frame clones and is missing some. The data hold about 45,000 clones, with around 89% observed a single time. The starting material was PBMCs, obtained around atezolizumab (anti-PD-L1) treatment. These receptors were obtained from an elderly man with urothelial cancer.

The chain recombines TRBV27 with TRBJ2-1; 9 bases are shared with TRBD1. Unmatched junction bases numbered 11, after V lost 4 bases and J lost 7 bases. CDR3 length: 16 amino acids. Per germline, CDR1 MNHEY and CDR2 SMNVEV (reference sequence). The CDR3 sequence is CASSYVMTGGRNEQFF. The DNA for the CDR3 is TGTGCCAGCAGTTATGTTATGACAGGGGGGAGGAATGAGCAGTTCTTC.

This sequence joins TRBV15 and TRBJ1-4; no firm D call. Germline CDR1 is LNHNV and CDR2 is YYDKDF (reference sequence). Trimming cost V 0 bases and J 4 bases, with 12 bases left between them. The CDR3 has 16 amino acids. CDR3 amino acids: CATSRDRSGYNEKLFF. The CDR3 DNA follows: TGTGCCACCAGCAGAGATCGAAGCGGATATAATGAAAAACTGTTTTTT. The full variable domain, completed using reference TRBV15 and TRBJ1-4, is DAMVIQNPRYQVTQFGKPVTLSCSQTLNHNVMYWYQQKSSQAPKLLFHYYDKDFNNEADTPDNFQSRRPNTSFCFLDIRSPGLGDTAMYLCATSRDRSGYNEKLFFGSGTQLSVL.

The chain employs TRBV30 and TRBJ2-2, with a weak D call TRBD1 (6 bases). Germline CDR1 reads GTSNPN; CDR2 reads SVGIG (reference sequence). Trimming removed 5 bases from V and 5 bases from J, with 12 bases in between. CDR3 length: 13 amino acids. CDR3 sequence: CAWSGAITGELFF. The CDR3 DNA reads TGTGCCTGGTCAGGGGCAATTACCGGGGAGCTGTTTTTT. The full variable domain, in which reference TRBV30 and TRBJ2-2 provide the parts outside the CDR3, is SQTIHQWPATLVQPVGSPLSLECTVEGTSNPNLYWYRQAAGRGLQLLFYSVGIGQISSEVPQNLSASRPQDRQFILSSKKLLLSDSGFYLCAWSGAITGELFFGEGSRLTVL.

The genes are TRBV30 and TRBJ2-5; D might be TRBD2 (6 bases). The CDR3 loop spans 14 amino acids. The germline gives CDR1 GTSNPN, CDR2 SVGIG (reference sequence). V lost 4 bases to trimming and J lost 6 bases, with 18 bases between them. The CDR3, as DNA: TGTGCCTGGACTCTCGGGCCCGGGGGAAAGACCCAGTACTTC. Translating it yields CAWTLGPGGKTQYF.

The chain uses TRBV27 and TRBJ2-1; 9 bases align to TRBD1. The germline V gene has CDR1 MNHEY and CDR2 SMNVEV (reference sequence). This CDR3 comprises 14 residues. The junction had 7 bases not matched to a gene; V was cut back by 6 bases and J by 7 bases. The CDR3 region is CASSRDRGRNEQFF. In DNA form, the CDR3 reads TGTGCCAGCAGCCGAGACAGGGGGAGGAATGAGCAGTTCTTC.

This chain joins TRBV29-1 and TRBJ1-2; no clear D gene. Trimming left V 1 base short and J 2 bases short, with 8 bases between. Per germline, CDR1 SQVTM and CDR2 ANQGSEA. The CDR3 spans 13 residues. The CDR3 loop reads CSVEVGRNYGYTF. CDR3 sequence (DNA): TGCAGCGTTGAAGTTGGCAGGAACTATGGCTACACCTTC.

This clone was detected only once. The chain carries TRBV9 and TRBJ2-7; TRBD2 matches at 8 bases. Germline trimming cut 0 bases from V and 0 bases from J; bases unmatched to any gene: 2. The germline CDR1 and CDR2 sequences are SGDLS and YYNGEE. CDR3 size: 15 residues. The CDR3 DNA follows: TGTGCCAGCAGCGTAGCCGGGACTAGCTCCTACGAGCAGTACTTC. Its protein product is CASSVAGTSSYEQYF.

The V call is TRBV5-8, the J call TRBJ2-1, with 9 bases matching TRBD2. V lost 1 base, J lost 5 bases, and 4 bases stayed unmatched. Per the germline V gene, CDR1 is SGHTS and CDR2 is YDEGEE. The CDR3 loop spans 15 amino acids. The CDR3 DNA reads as TGTGCCAGCAGCTTGACTAGCGGGCCGAACAATGAGCAGTTCTTC. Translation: CASSLTSGPNNEQFF.